The T cell receptor (beta chain) under discussion was sequenced for a study of blood T cell repertoires in COVID-19. Study-wide background: Italy, Spain and the United States were the sources of the convalescent and acute COVID-19 samples. The cDNA or gDNA used as material had been derived from T cells, B-cell-depleted T cells, or PBMCs.

Trimming left V 8 bases short and J 4 bases short, with 14 bases between. The CDR3 totals 13 residues. Germline CDR1 reads LNHDA; CDR2 reads SQIVND (reference sequence). How the authors handled the data: The assay estimated nucleated cells by amplifying reference gene primers. Method: immunoSEQ multiplex PCR; TCRdb's copy keeps in-frame clones and lacks some. V and J calls and clone size are as listed in that table; D and trimming were resolved from the DNA. This sample has about 150,000 clones; 84% occur once, and the top ten carry less than 2.5%. The V call is TRBV19, the J call TRBJ1-1; D perhaps matches TRBD1 (6 bases). This clonotype originated in a man aged 70 or older with acute or convalescent COVID-19. Sequencing was carried out using peripheral blood. CDR3 sequence (DNA): TGTGCCAGTGGACGTAGGGGGGGCACTGAAGCTTTCTTT. Amino acids: CASGRRGGTEAFF. The variable domain in full, completed from reference TRBV19 and TRBJ1-1, reads DGGITQSPKYLFRKEGQNVTLSCEQNLNHDAMYWYRQDPGQGLRLIYYSQIVNDFQKGDIAEGYSVSREKKESFPLTVTSAQKNPTAFYLCASGRRGGTEAFFGQGTRLTVV.